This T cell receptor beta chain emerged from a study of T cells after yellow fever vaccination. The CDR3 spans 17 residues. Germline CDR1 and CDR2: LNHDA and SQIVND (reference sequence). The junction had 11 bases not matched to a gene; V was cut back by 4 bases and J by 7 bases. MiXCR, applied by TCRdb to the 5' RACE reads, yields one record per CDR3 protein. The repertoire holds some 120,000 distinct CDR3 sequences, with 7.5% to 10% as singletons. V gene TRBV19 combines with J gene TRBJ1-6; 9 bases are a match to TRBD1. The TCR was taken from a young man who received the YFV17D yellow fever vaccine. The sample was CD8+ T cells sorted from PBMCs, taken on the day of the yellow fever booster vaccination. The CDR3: CASSTIIMTGGNSPLHF. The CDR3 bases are TGTGCCAGTAGTACCATCATAATGACAGGGGGGAATTCACCCCTCCACTTT.